Listed here are 25 T cell receptor beta chains from one sample, sequenced in a study of blood T cell repertoires in COVID-19. Sequencing was performed with immunoSEQ multiplex PCR; in TCRdb, only in-frame clones are kept and a portion is missing. Of 250,000 to 300,000 clones listed, approximately 80% are singletons. Sequencing was carried out using peripheral blood. All receptors derive from a woman aged 55-69 years with active or convalescent COVID-19.

The chain links TRBV7-2 to TRBJ2-3; D might be TRBD1 (5 bases). The CDR3 covers 17 residues. V lost 1 base and J lost 2, with 16 bases in between. Per germline, CDR1 SGHTA and CDR2 FQGNSA. This CDR3 reads CASSLVPRALITDTQYF. The CDR3 coding sequence is TGTGCCAGCAGCTTAGTTCCCAGGGCCCTAATCACAGATACGCAGTATTTT.

V and J are TRBV5-1 and TRBJ2-5, with D possibly TRBD2 on 6 matching bases. CDR3 length: 12 amino acids. Trimming cost V 3 bases and J 3 bases, with 6 bases left between them. Germline CDR1 SGHRS, CDR2 YFSETQ. The CDR3 loop reads CASSSGEETQYF. DNA for the CDR3: TGCGCCAGCAGCTCGGGGGAAGAGACCCAGTACTTC.

V and J are TRBV9 and TRBJ2-5; maybe TRBD1 (5 bases). There are 16 residues in the CDR3. Trimming shortened V by 2 bases and J by 1 base, and 15 bases separated the two germline ends. Germline V gives CDR1 SGDLS, CDR2 YYNGEE. CDR3 residues: CASSVAQDRIQETQYF. The CDR3 bases are TGTGCCAGCAGCGTGGCACAAGACAGAATCCAAGAGACCCAGTACTTC.

The rearrangement joins TRBV5-4 to TRBJ2-2, with a tentative D call TRBD2 (5 bases). V lost 3 bases to trimming and J lost 9 bases, with 21 bases between them. This CDR3 is built from 16 residues. Germline values: CDR1 SGHNT, CDR2 YYREEE (reference sequence). CDR3 coding DNA: TGTGCCAGCAGCTCCGTCGTCGGAGCGGTGAACCGGGAGCTGTTTTTT. As protein: CASSSVVGAVNRELFF.

The chain recombines TRBV5-1 with TRBJ2-7; a weak D match, TRBD1 (6 bases). The CDR3 consists of 16 residues. V was pared by 4 bases and J by 0 bases, with 17 bases between. Germline V lookup: CDR1 SGHRS, CDR2 YFSETQ. CDR3 residues: CASSPSTDRSSYEQYF. The CDR3 DNA sequence: TGCGCCAGCAGCCCGAGTACGGACAGAAGCTCCTACGAGCAGTACTTC.

The J gene is TRBJ2-3, the V gene TRBV19; possibly TRBD1 for D (5 bases). There are 13 residues in the CDR3. Germline loops: CDR1 LNHDA, CDR2 SQIVND (reference sequence). Trimming pared 10 bases from V and 4 bases from J, leaving 15 bases between. The CDR3 coding sequence is TGTGCCACCTCCACAAGGGGTGCAGATACGCAGTATTTT. Its translation is CATSTRGADTQYF.

V gene TRBV19 combines with J gene TRBJ2-2; 9 nucleotides align to TRBD1. V was pared by 3 bases and J by 1 base, with 9 bases of the junction left unmatched. The length of the CDR3 is 18 residues. The germline V gene has CDR1 LNHDA and CDR2 SQIVND (reference sequence). The CDR3, as DNA: TGTGCCAGTAGTATCCCTACCGGGACAGGGAAGAACACCGGGGAGCTGTTTTTT. Encoded protein: CASSIPTGTGKNTGELFF.

This clone showed up just a few times. As DNA, the CDR3 is TGCGCCAGCAGCTTTACCAGAATGAACACTGAAGCTTTCTTT. Translation gives CASSFTRMNTEAFF. The chain combines TRBV5-1 with TRBJ1-1; D not resolved. Germline values: CDR1 SGHRS, CDR2 YFSETQ. This CDR3 region has 14 residues. Trimming pared 2 bases from V and 0 bases from J, leaving 8 bases between.

The chain couples TRBV25-1 to TRBJ2-7; a possible D gene is TRBD2 (6 bases). CDR1 is MGHDK and CDR2 is SYGVNS in the germline V gene. The V end was cut by 8 bases, the J end by 6 bases, with 17 bases between. The CDR3 length is 13 residues. The CDR3 here is CASRGSGLLEQYF. The DNA for the CDR3 is TGTGCCAGCCGGGGGAGCGGACTGCTCGAGCAGTACTTC.

The chain has TRBV7-9 and TRBJ1-2; TRBD1 aligns across 11 bases. The V gene end was trimmed by 5 bases and the J gene end by 1 base; junction bases not matched to a gene: 9. The V gene's germline CDR1 is SEHNR and CDR2 FQNEAQ (reference sequence). CDR3 length: 17 residues. The CDR3 coding sequence is TGTGCCAGCAGCCACCGGGACAGGGGGGCGAATAACTATGGCTACACCTTC. Residues: CASSHRDRGANNYGYTF.

The rearrangement joins TRBV7-3 to TRBJ2-1; tentatively, D is TRBD2 (6 bases). CDR1 SGHTA and CDR2 FQGTGA come from the germline V gene. This CDR3 has 15 residues. Trimming pared 2 bases from V and 10 bases from J, leaving 18 bases between. The CDR3 sequence is CASSLSGAWAGEQFF. For the CDR3, the DNA is TGTGCCAGCAGCTTATCCGGCGCTTGGGCGGGGGAGCAGTTCTTC.

V and J are TRBV28 and TRBJ1-2, with D possibly matching TRBD1 (5 bases). Germline V gene data show CDR1 as MDHEN and CDR2 as SYDVKM. V lost 2 bases and J lost 0, with 16 bases in between. The CDR3 is 17 residues long. CDR3 amino acids: CASSLRFKGKSNYGYTF. CDR3 nucleotides: TGTGCCAGCAGTTTAAGATTCAAGGGGAAATCTAACTATGGCTACACCTTC.

The chain uses TRBV7-9 and TRBJ1-2, with TRBD1 matching over 9 bases. Germline V gene sequence: CDR1 SEHNR, CDR2 FQNEAQ (reference sequence). CDR3 length: 17 amino acids. V shed 6 bases and J 2 bases; nucleotides not matched to a gene: 13. The CDR3 sequence: CASSLPGQGQLNYGYTF. The CDR3 DNA reads TGTGCCAGCAGTTTACCGGGACAGGGCCAACTAAACTATGGCTACACCTTC.

The chain uses TRBV11-2 and TRBJ1-1; no reliable D call. The V end lost 3 bases, the J end lost 0 bases, and 2 bases lay between the germline ends. The germline CDR1 and CDR2 sequences are SGHAT and FQNNGV. The CDR3 has 12 amino acids. This CDR3 reads CASSFVNTEAFF. DNA for the CDR3: TGTGCCAGCAGCTTCGTGAACACTGAAGCTTTCTTT.

The J gene is TRBJ1-2, the V gene TRBV27; weak D call: TRBD1 (6 bases). V gave up 5 bases and J gave up 2 bases, with 18 bases separating them. The germline CDR1 and CDR2 sequences are MNHEY and SMNVEV (reference sequence). CDR3 length: 16 residues. CDR3 residues: CASSTKGDIPNYGYTF. The CDR3 DNA sequence: TGTGCCAGCAGTACTAAGGGGGACATACCCAACTATGGCTACACCTTC.

The chain carries TRBV20-1 and TRBJ2-1, with a tentative D call TRBD1 (5 bases). Germline V gene data show CDR1 as DFQATT and CDR2 as SNEGSKA (reference sequence). V dropped 3 bases and J dropped 0 bases, with 18 bases sitting between them. The CDR3 runs 17 residues. The CDR3: CSASTLGKTGSYNEQFF. The CDR3 DNA reads TGCAGTGCTAGTACTCTAGGGAAAACAGGCTCCTACAATGAGCAGTTCTTC.

The CDR3 bases are TGTGCCAGTAGTAGCAAGGGACACCCCTCCCCCTACGAGCAGTACTTC. It translates to CASSSKGHPSPYEQYF. V and J are TRBV19 and TRBJ2-7, with D perhaps matching TRBD1 (6 bases). In germline, CDR1 is LNHDA, CDR2 SQIVND (reference sequence). The CDR3 is 16 amino acids. V was cut by 4 bases and J by 2 bases, with 18 bases left in between.

The chain is built from TRBV4-2 and TRBJ2-1, with TRBD2 matching over 9 bases. The junction had 13 bases not matched to a gene; V was cut back by 0 bases and J by 7 bases. Germline V gene data show CDR1 as LGHNA and CDR2 as YNFKEQ. This CDR3 comprises 18 residues. CDR3 DNA: TGTGCCAGCAGCCAAGATCCCTGGCGGGGGGGCCTAGTTAATGAGCAGTTCTTC. Protein sequence: CASSQDPWRGGLVNEQFF.

This clone appeared a few times. The chain links TRBV2 to TRBJ1-3; D is unresolved. The CDR3 has 11 residues. V was cut by 6 bases and J by 8 bases, with 8 bases left in between. CDR1 and CDR2 (germline): SNHLY, FYNNEI. The CDR3 region is CASRARDTIYF. The DNA for the CDR3 is TGTGCCAGCAGGGCCCGGGACACCATATATTTT. The full variable domain, rest sourced from reference TRBV2 and TRBJ1-3, is EPEVTQTPSHQVTQMGQEVILRCVPISNHLYFYWYRQILGQKVEFLVSFYNNEISEKSEIFDDQFSVERPDGSNFTLKIRSTKLEDSAMYFCASRARDTIYFGEGSWLTVV.

The V call is TRBV13, the J call TRBJ2-2; D might be TRBD2 (6 bases). The V gene's germline CDR1 is PRHDT and CDR2 FYEKMQ (reference sequence). The CDR3 is made up of 18 amino acids. The V end lost 2 bases, the J end lost 7 bases, and 23 bases lay between the germline ends. This chain's CDR3 is CASSLRGGWWSGIGELFF. CDR3 nucleotide sequence: TGTGCCAGCAGCTTAAGGGGAGGTTGGTGGTCGGGCATCGGGGAGCTGTTTTTT. Full variable domain (remainder filled in from reference TRBV13 and TRBJ2-2): AAGVIQSPRHLIKEKRETATLKCYPIPRHDTVYWYQQGPGQDPQFLISFYEKMQSDKGSIPDRFSAQQFSDYHSELNMSSLELGDSALYFCASSLRGGWWSGIGELFFGEGSRLTVL.

V and J are TRBV18 and TRBJ1-1; D is uncertain. V dropped 5 bases and J dropped 3 bases, with 16 bases sitting between them. The germline V gene encodes CDR1 KGHSH and CDR2 LQKENI. This CDR3 region has 15 residues. The CDR3 loop is CASSAGLPRHTEAFF. CDR3 bases: TGTGCCAGCTCAGCTGGACTGCCGAGGCACACTGAAGCTTTCTTT.

The rearrangement joins TRBV18 to TRBJ2-1; TRBD2 might be the D (6 bases). This CDR3 contains 15 residues. Germline V gene lookup returns CDR1 KGHSH and CDR2 LQKENI. Trimming cost V 2 bases and J 9 bases, with 17 bases left between them. The CDR3: CASSPSGGSGLEQFF. In DNA form, the CDR3 reads TGTGCCAGCTCACCATCTGGGGGTAGCGGTCTTGAGCAGTTCTTC.

A single count supports this clone. The chain has TRBV4-1 and TRBJ1-2, with D possibly being TRBD1 (6 bases). Germline V gene data show CDR1 as MGHRA and CDR2 as YSYEKL. The CDR3 sequence is 16 residues long. V lost 1 base, J lost 2 bases, and 14 bases lay in between. In DNA form, the CDR3 reads TGCGCCAGCAGCCAAGGGTCCTTTGGGGGCAACTATGGCTACACCTTC. This codes for CASSQGSFGGNYGYTF.

The chain couples TRBV19 to TRBJ2-7; 8 positions match TRBD1. J lost 3 bases, V lost 5 bases, and 6 bases had no gene match. Germline CDR1 LNHDA, CDR2 SQIVND (reference sequence). CDR3 size: 14 residues. As DNA, the CDR3 is TGTGCCAGTAGTTTTCGACAGGGGCTCTACGAGCAGTACTTC. This translates into CASSFRQGLYEQYF.

Turning to this clone: The junction differs from germline at one of its ends, possibly a read error. This rearrangement joins TRBV7-7 to TRBJ2-5; TRBD1 is a possible D gene (6 bases). CDR3 size: 15 residues. Germline V CDR1 and CDR2: SSHAT, FNYEAQ (reference sequence). The DNA for the CDR3 is TGTGCTAGCAGCGGCCTACAGGGAGAGTTGGAGACCCAGTACTTC. This codes for CASSGLQGELETQYF.